This T cell receptor beta chain was captured in a study of cytomegalovirus exposure and HLA in healthy donors. Concerning this clone itself: What it binds is not known.

Sequencing was performed with immunoSEQ multiplex PCR; in TCRdb, only in-frame clones are kept and a portion is missing. There are under 150,000 clones in the sample; 84% occur only once, and 1.4% lies in the top ten. This CDR3 is 17 amino acids long. Germline CDR1 is SGHRS and CDR2 is YFSETQ. V lost 0 bases to trimming and J lost 3 bases; unmatched junction nucleotides: 8. Study-wide results and caveats: First-cohort TCR clusters tended to co-occur in the 130 or so validation repertoires, a later analysis found. The study listed approximately 160 cytomegalovirus-associated TCR beta chains.

This rearrangement joins TRBV5-1 to TRBJ2-7; 11 nucleotides agree with TRBD2. This receptor was identified in a woman in her 30s in good health and CMV-seronegative. Input material: PBMCs. Written as DNA, the CDR3 is TGCGCCAGCAGCTTGGGGGGGCTAGCGGGGGGAGACTACGAGCAGTACTTC. Its translation is CASSLGGLAGGDYEQYF.